This is a list of T cell receptor beta chains from one sample in a study of monozygotic twins with inflammatory bowel disease. Following a re-call of the 5' RACE reads, TCRdb has one entry per CDR3 protein and lacks DNA. Its clone listing holds roughly 170,000 distinct CDR3 sequences. The sequenced sample was blood. The receptors stem from a human donor with ulcerative colitis or Crohn's disease, or a healthy co-twin of an affected twin (not recorded which). Each CDR3 is given with its conserved first and last residue. Each record gives: J gene, V gene, CDR3 protein.

>TRBJ2-1|TRBV3-1
CASSQDTGRGQFF
>TRBJ2-3|TRBV27
CASSLGDLILDTQYF
>TRBJ2-7|TRBV4-1
CASSQAFANRYEQYF
>TRBJ1-5|TRBV5-1
CASSFSGQGGQPQHF
>TRBJ1-6|TRBV20-1
CSARQGPGNSPLHF
>TRBJ1-1|TRBV7-3
CASSTGRNTEAFF
>TRBJ2-2|TRBV5-5
CASSLPPGQKPGELFF
>TRBJ1-1|TRBV30
CAARGNTEAFF
>TRBJ1-1|TRBV6-1
CASSREFPGPQSEAFF
>TRBJ2-7|TRBV7-2
CASSWKEGNPSYEQYF
>TRBJ1-1|TRBV19
CASGNRNTEAFF
>TRBJ1-1|TRBV7-8
CASSLAWTGRRVEAFF
>TRBJ2-7|TRBV7-2
CASSPGADKYEREQYF
>TRBJ2-3|TRBV11-2
CASRALDTQYF
>TRBJ1-2|TRBV6-5
CASSYSRHPNYGYTF
>TRBJ1-2|TRBV20-1
CTTDRADYGYTF
>TRBJ2-7|TRBV29-1
CSVVGDRVYEQYF
>TRBJ2-7|TRBV20-1
CSASAGVGAYEQYF
>TRBJ2-5|TRBV5-1
CASSPGTGLEETQYF
>TRBJ2-7|TRBV3-1
CASRPLSGNFDEQYF
>TRBJ2-5|TRBV12-3/TRBV12-4
CASSPRQVWETQYF
>TRBJ1-6|TRBV6-1
CASRGVAPYNSPLHF
>TRBJ2-1|TRBV24-1
CATSAPRGGSSYNEQFF
>TRBJ1-5|TRBV29-1
CSVASGADQPQHF
>TRBJ1-2|TRBV5-1
CASSLFQGGNYGYTF
>TRBJ1-1|TRBV20-1
CSARDQAGVSTEAFF
>TRBJ2-3|TRBV25-1
CASSWGGRRTDTQYF
>TRBJ2-1|TRBV20-1
CSASPSGGVYEQFF
>TRBJ2-7|TRBV7-2
CASSSYTSGRAIEQYF
>TRBJ2-4|TRBV28
CASSYPRQLDVKNIQYF
>TRBJ1-1|TRBV7-2
CASSFWGGADTEAFF
>TRBJ2-2|TRBV19
CASSGRVWANTGELFF
>TRBJ2-1|TRBV7-3
CASSLNGRPGNEQFF
>TRBJ2-1|TRBV12-3/TRBV12-4
CASSHRPLNEQFF
>TRBJ1-2|TRBV4-3
CASSQVSDGGYAF
>TRBJ2-7|TRBV5-1
CASSFGRGDEQYF
>TRBJ2-3|TRBV20-1
CSARVATSGITDTQYF
>TRBJ2-5|TRBV7-9
CASSTHWSRPGTQYF
>TRBJ1-6|TRBV10-3
CAINTGDNSPLHF
>TRBJ2-3|TRBV19
CASSIVGYTDTQYF
>TRBJ1-5|TRBV6-5
CASRRGTGRVGGNQPQHF
>TRBJ2-3|TRBV5-5
CASSPRVPQRGTDTQYF
>TRBJ1-1|TRBV20-1
CSARGNRNTEAFF
>TRBJ2-7|TRBV6-5
CASSYLDRFYEQYF
>TRBJ1-5|TRBV3-1
CASSQAGGGNQPQHF
>TRBJ1-5|TRBV20-1
CSARGLYSNQPQHF
>TRBJ2-3|TRBV6-1
CASSVSVSTDTQYF
>TRBJ2-7|TRBV4-3
CASSQGVPSGRYEQYF
>TRBJ2-1|TRBV4-1
CASSQEEVDEQFF
>TRBJ2-7|TRBV11-2
CASNLLGGYYEQYF
>TRBJ2-7|TRBV28
CASSLRGLATEQYF
>TRBJ1-1|TRBV5-1
CASSYRGLQNTEAFF
>TRBJ2-1|TRBV15
CATAPGRYNEQFF
>TRBJ2-1|TRBV9
CASSVAGQRGYNEQFF